These 15 T cell receptor beta chains came from one sample sequenced in a study of T-cell reconstitution after alpha-beta-depleted transplantation in children. The TCRbeta library was prepared with unique molecular identifiers. Each CDR3 protein gets one entry after TCRdb re-called the PCR reads with MiXCR. The table shows around 400,000 distinct CDR3 sequences, with about a tenth occurring only once. This specimen consisted of PBMCs from the stem cell graft donor, obtained from the stem cell graft. The source of these receptors is a human donor who donated a stem cell graft to a child with acute myeloid leukemia.

In this sample, this clonotype turned up a few times. The rearrangement joins TRBV12-5 to TRBJ1-3; D is unresolved. Trimming removed 2 bases at V and 0 bases at J, with 8 bases between. Germline loops: CDR1 LGHNT, CDR2 FRNRAP. CDR3 size: 15 residues. Written as DNA, the CDR3 is TGTGCTAGTGGTTTGAACGCAGACTCTGGAAACACCATATATTTT. It translates to CASGLNADSGNTIYF.

This clonotype was seen many times. This chain joins TRBV29-1 and TRBJ2-3; D not certain. Trimming removed 4 bases at V and 3 bases at J, with 14 bases between. Germline lookup yields CDR1 SQVTM and CDR2 ANQGSEA. CDR3 size: 14 residues. Here the CDR3 DNA reads TGCAGCGTTGCTGGAGTGGGGTTTACAGATACGCAGTATTTT. This gives the protein CSVAGVGFTDTQYF.

This clonotype was recorded a few times. The chain links TRBV20-1 to TRBJ1-5; possible D gene TRBD1, 6 bases. The V gene's germline CDR1 is DFQATT and CDR2 SNEGSKA (reference sequence). The CDR3 is 14 residues long. Trimming left V 0 bases short and J 6 bases short, with 12 bases between. CDR3 sequence reads: CSARDLKGGQPQHF. In nucleotides, the CDR3 is TGCAGTGCTAGAGATCTCAAGGGGGGTCAGCCCCAGCATTTT.

This clonotype occurred many times. The J gene is TRBJ2-3, the V gene TRBV5-1, with 10 nucleotides matching TRBD1. This CDR3 comprises 15 residues. J was trimmed by 3 bases and V by 3 bases; bases with no gene match: 4. Germline assignment: CDR1 SGHRS and CDR2 YFSETQ. The CDR3 here is CASSSGQGVTDTQYF. CDR3 coding DNA: TGCGCCAGCAGCTCCGGACAGGGGGTGACAGATACGCAGTATTTT.

The chain links TRBV10-2 to TRBJ2-7, with 10 bases that match TRBD2. With V trimmed by 4 bases and J by 4 bases, 7 bases remained unmatched. CDR1 WSHSY and CDR2 SAAADI come from the germline V gene. This CDR3 has 15 residues. The CDR3 loop is CASSGSAGGRYEQYV. CDR3 nucleotides: TGCGCCAGCAGTGGCTCAGCGGGGGGGCGGTACGAGCAGTACGTC.

This clonotype turned up a few times. The CDR3: CASHPVLSGGAGEQFF. The CDR3 bases are TGTGCCAGCCACCCAGTGCTTAGCGGGGGGGCGGGTGAGCAGTTCTTC. The genes are TRBV27 and TRBJ2-1, with TRBD2 matching 11 bases. This CDR3 has 16 amino acids. Germline assignment: CDR1 MNHEY and CDR2 SMNVEV (reference sequence). The junction had 15 bases not matched to a gene; V was cut back by 8 bases and J by 9 bases.

This rearrangement joins TRBV12-3 or TRBV12-4 to TRBJ1-1; D ambiguous. The CDR3 runs to 13 residues. The V and J ends lost 4 bases and 2 bases respectively, with 8 bases between them. CDR3 DNA: TGTGCCAGCAGTTCTAACATAAACACTGAAGCTTTCTTT. Protein: CASSSNINTEAFF.

This clonotype has a handful of counts. The chain joins TRBV5-1 to TRBJ2-3; D gene uncertain. Germline V gives CDR1 SGHRS, CDR2 YFSETQ. V lost 1 base and J lost 5, with 11 bases in between. This CDR3 contains 14 residues. DNA for the CDR3: TGCGCCAGCAGCTTGCCGCAGGCCAAAGATACGCAGTATTTT. Encoded protein: CASSLPQAKDTQYF.

This clonotype has a count of ten or more. V usage is TRBV20-1 and J usage is TRBJ1-1; a possible D gene is TRBD1 (6 bases). Germline CDR1 is DFQATT and CDR2 is SNEGSKA (reference sequence). The CDR3 is 13 amino acids. The ends were cut back, 6 bases at V and 2 bases at J, with 13 bases in the middle. The CDR3 here is CSAGGGVNTEAFF. In DNA, the CDR3 is TGCAGTGCGGGAGGGGGAGTAAACACTGAAGCTTTCTTT.

This clonotype was seen a handful of times. J is TRBJ2-7 and V is TRBV2; no clear D. The CDR3 is 13 amino acids. V lost 6 bases, J lost 9 bases, and 18 bases lay in between. Germline CDR1 SNHLY, CDR2 FYNNEI. CDR3: CASSPDLMGRQYV. The DNA of the CDR3 is TGTGCCAGCAGCCCTGATTTGATGGGCAGGCAGTACGTC.

This clonotype was recorded a few times. The chain combines TRBV27 with TRBJ2-1; possibly TRBD1 or TRBD2 for D (5 bases each). Germline loops: CDR1 MNHEY, CDR2 SMNVEV (reference sequence). Deletions cut 0 bases from V and 6 bases from J, with 15 bases between. The CDR3 is 16 amino acids. Here the CDR3 reads CASSLSIGDGGNEQFF. DNA for the CDR3: TGTGCCAGCAGTTTATCGATCGGGGATGGGGGCAATGAGCAGTTCTTC.

This clonotype was counted a few times. V is TRBV9 and J is TRBJ2-2; no clear D. V was trimmed by 3 bases and J by 0 bases, leaving 9 bases between them. CDR1 is SGDLS and CDR2 is YYNGEE in the germline V gene. The CDR3 is 15 amino acids. The CDR3, as DNA: TGTGCCAGCAGCGCCGTGGGATCGAACACCGGGGAGCTGTTTTTT. Encoded protein: CASSAVGSNTGELFF.

This clonotype was seen only a few times. The chain links TRBV5-4 to TRBJ2-3; TRBD2 matches at 12 bases. V trimming: 4 bases; J trimming: 5 bases; junction bases outside the gene matches: 8. Germline lookup yields CDR1 SGHNT and CDR2 YYREEE (reference sequence). This CDR3 has 16 amino acids. CDR3 residues: CASSVVLAGGKDTQYF. DNA of the CDR3: TGTGCCAGCAGCGTTGTACTAGCGGGAGGCAAAGATACGCAGTATTTT.

This clonotype was recorded a few times. This rearrangement joins TRBV29-1 to TRBJ2-5; possible D gene TRBD2, 5 bases. The CDR3 length is 12 residues. CDR1 is SQVTM and CDR2 is ANQGSEA in the germline V gene. V was trimmed by 3 bases and J by 2 bases, leaving 7 bases between them. CDR3: CSVEGEQETQYF. DNA of the CDR3: TGCAGCGTTGAGGGAGAGCAAGAGACCCAGTACTTC.

This chain joins TRBV7-6 and TRBJ2-1; D remains unclear. Trimming removed 4 bases from V and 5 bases from J, with 12 bases in between. Germline lookup yields CDR1 SGHVS and CDR2 FNYEAQ. The CDR3 sequence is 14 residues long. The DNA of the CDR3 is TGTGCCAGCAGCTCCGTGGGCGGCGACAATGAGCAGTTCTTC. Translating gives CASSSVGGDNEQFF.